Below, 2 T cell receptor beta chains from the same sample are listed, as sequenced in a study of graft-versus-host responses after intestinal transplantation. Their antigen targets remain unknown. Some clones are missing from TCRdb's copy, which holds only in-frame ones; the method was immunoSEQ multiplex PCR. This table holds roughly 64,000 clones, over 90% found once. The source was unstimulated CD8+ T cells sorted from spleen or lymph node cells, collected before transplant. The receptors were sampled from a human donor who was the organ donor for an intestinal transplant.

The rearrangement joins TRBV4-1 to TRBJ2-7; perhaps TRBD2 as D (5 bases). The germline CDR1 and CDR2 sequences are MGHRA and YSYEKL. Trimming pared 0 bases from V and 5 bases from J, leaving 14 bases between. The CDR3 has 15 amino acids. The CDR3 DNA reads TGCGCCAGCAGCCAAGAAGATCGAGCGGTTGACGAGCAGTACTTC. This encodes CASSQEDRAVDEQYF.

The chain is built from TRBV6-1 and TRBJ2-3, with 12 positions matching TRBD2. Germline-derived CDR1 and CDR2 are MNHNS and SASEGT. The J segment lost 1 base and the V segment lost 2 bases, leaving 7 bases of the junction unmatched. The CDR3 is made up of 18 amino acids. CDR3 nucleotides: TGTGCCAGCAGTGAATCTGGACTAGCGGGGTGGGGCACAGATACGCAGTATTTT. Protein product: CASSESGLAGWGTDTQYF.